Following are 2 T cell receptor beta chains from one sample sequenced in a study of OX40 agonist ivuxolimab in advanced cancers. TCRdb keeps only in-frame clones here, not all; method: immunoSEQ multiplex PCR. There are about 64,000 clones in the sample; roughly 89% occur only once, and approximately 2.5% lies in the top ten. This sample comprised CD4+ or CD8+ T cells sorted from blood, obtained in a trial of the OX40 agonist ivuxolimab. The receptors here all came from an adult with an advanced solid tumor such as melanoma, head and neck, liver or kidney cancer.

V is TRBV6-6 and J is TRBJ2-7; tentatively, D is TRBD2 (7 bases). With 8 bases removed from V and 3 bases from J, the gap between germline ends came to 23 bases. The length of the CDR3 is 16 residues. The V gene's germline CDR1 is MNHNY and CDR2 SVGAGI (reference sequence). The CDR3 loop reads CASASYGWEGGYEQYF. For the CDR3, the DNA is TGTGCCAGCGCCTCTTATGGGTGGGAGGGGGGCTACGAGCAGTACTTC.

The V call is TRBV28, the J call TRBJ2-6; 7 bases match TRBD1. CDR3 length: 18 residues. The trim removed 5 bases at V and 0 bases at J, leaving 10 bases unmatched. Per the germline V gene, CDR1 is MDHEN and CDR2 is SYDVKM. The CDR3 loop is CASSPLQGQASGANVLTF. The CDR3 coding sequence is TGTGCCAGCAGTCCCCTACAGGGGCAGGCCTCTGGGGCCAACGTCCTGACTTTC.